The 31 T cell receptor beta chains given below trace back to one sample, sequenced in a study of blood T cell repertoires in COVID-19. The repertoire was sequenced with immunoSEQ multiplex PCR; TCRdb's copy has only in-frame clones and lacks some. The sample includes some 150,000 clones, roughly 88% of them seen just once. Sequencing was carried out using peripheral blood. The source of these receptors is a woman aged 60-75 years with acute or convalescent COVID-19.

This chain connects TRBV21-1 to TRBJ2-4; the table names TRBD1, a call not compared with the DNA. TRBV21-1 is designated a pseudogene. CDR3 length: 15 residues. This CDR3 is CASSKEGTGGNIQYF. CDR3 nucleotide sequence: TGTGCCAGCAGCAAAGAGGGGACAGGGGGAAACATTCAGTACTTC.

The CDR3 nucleotides are TGTGCCAGCGGCATAACCGCAGGACAGGTGAAGGCTTTCTTT. This sequence encodes CASGITAGQVKAFF. V usage is TRBV28 and J usage is TRBJ1-1; 7 bases align to TRBD1. This CDR3 has 14 residues. V lost 8 bases and J lost 11; bases outside the gene matches: 17. Germline V CDR1 and CDR2: MDHEN, SYDVKM.

The J gene is TRBJ2-7, the V gene TRBV7-9; a weak D match, TRBD2 (6 bases). Between the trimmed V and J ends, which lost 5 bases and 0 bases, there was a span of 17 bases. Germline V CDR1 and CDR2: SEHNR, FQNEAQ (reference sequence). The CDR3 spans 16 residues. The CDR3 sequence is CASSPLEFGGSYEQYF. CDR3 nucleotides: TGTGCCAGCAGCCCCCTTGAGTTCGGGGGCTCCTACGAGCAGTACTTC.

J is TRBJ2-1 and V is TRBV7-9; TRBD1 matches 8 bases. The CDR3 totals 14 residues. Trimming removed 3 bases from V and 4 bases from J; junction bases left unmatched: 2. Germline V gene data show CDR1 as SEHNR and CDR2 as FQNEAQ (reference sequence). The CDR3 DNA reads as TGTGCCAGCAGCTTTCAGGGGGCATACAATGAGCAGTTCTTC. Its translation is CASSFQGAYNEQFF.

CDR3 sequence: CASSYLIGTGDQPQHF. The CDR3 DNA is TGTGCCAGCAGTTACCTCATTGGGACGGGGGATCAGCCCCAGCATTTT. V usage is TRBV6-2 or TRBV6-3 and J usage is TRBJ1-5; possible D gene TRBD1, 5 bases. The germline V gene encodes CDR1 MNHEY and CDR2 SVGEGT. Trimming stripped 2 bases from V and 5 bases from J, with 16 bases between. The CDR3 totals 16 residues.

The rearrangement links TRBV27 to TRBJ2-7; 9 bases are shared with TRBD1. This CDR3 region has 15 residues. CDR1 and CDR2 (germline): MNHEY, SMNVEV (reference sequence). Trimming at V came to 6 bases and at J to 5 bases, leaving 11 bases not matched to a gene. The CDR3 DNA reads TGTGCCAGCAGGGAGACAGGGGGTCCCCTCCACGAGCAGTACTTC. As protein: CASRETGGPLHEQYF.

This clone was picked up one time. The chain employs TRBV7-3 and TRBJ1-1; perhaps TRBD1 as D (5 bases). Per germline, CDR1 SGHTA and CDR2 FQGTGA. V was trimmed by 5 bases and J by 3 bases, leaving 13 bases between them. This CDR3 comprises 14 residues. Written as DNA, the CDR3 is TGTGCCAGCAGCGCTACAGGAGGGGACACTGAAGCTTTCTTT. Translation: CASSATGGDTEAFF.

The rearrangement uses TRBV18 and TRBJ1-2; weak D call: TRBD1 (6 bases). Germline V gene sequence: CDR1 KGHSH, CDR2 LQKENI. This CDR3 has 14 residues. V lost 0 bases, J lost 4 bases, and 9 bases lay in between. The CDR3 nucleotides are TGTGCCAGCTCACCACCGACAGGTAGCTATGGCTACACCTTC. Translation: CASSPPTGSYGYTF.

This CDR3 is CASSSGQVGTEAFF. The CDR3 coding sequence is TGTGCCAGCTCATCCGGACAGGTTGGTACTGAAGCTTTCTTT. This chain connects TRBV18 to TRBJ1-1; 7 bases are shared with TRBD1. Germline CDR1 KGHSH, CDR2 LQKENI. Trimming cost V 5 bases and J 5 bases; bases outside gene matches: 8. CDR3 length: 14 residues.

The V and J genes are TRBV4-2 and TRBJ2-2, with 7 bases fitting TRBD2. Germline CDR1 is LGHNA and CDR2 is YNFKEQ. This CDR3 region has 17 residues. V shed 4 bases, J shed 5 bases, and the junction held 13 bases outside the gene matches. The CDR3 DNA reads as TGTGCCAGCAGCCCCCTTATGGGGGGGGACCTAACCGGGGAGCTGTTTTTT. Translating it yields CASSPLMGGDLTGELFF.

The chain uses TRBV11-2 and TRBJ2-3, with unresolved D. Germline lookup yields CDR1 SGHAT and CDR2 FQNNGV. This CDR3 is 16 amino acids long. With 6 bases removed from V and 1 base from J, the gap between germline ends came to 17 bases. The CDR3 region has the DNA TGTGCCAGCAGACCTAAGCGCCTCAAGGGCACAGATACGCAGTATTTT. Translating gives CASRPKRLKGTDTQYF.

V usage is TRBV28 and J usage is TRBJ1-6, with D tentatively TRBD1 (6 bases). The CDR3 loop spans 13 amino acids. Trimming left V 10 bases short and J 7 bases short, with 14 bases between. Germline CDR1 MDHEN, CDR2 SYDVKM. The CDR3, as DNA: TGTGCCAACAGCGACAGGTTAAATTCACCCCTCCACTTT. Its translation is CANSDRLNSPLHF.

V is TRBV5-4 and J is TRBJ2-2, with D unclear. The CDR3 length is 13 residues. V shed 2 bases and J shed 6 bases, with 8 bases lying between them. Per germline, CDR1 SGHNT and CDR2 YYREEE (reference sequence). The CDR3 nucleotides read TGTGCCAGCAGCTTTACAACCGCCGGGGAGCTGTTTTTT. Its translation is CASSFTTAGELFF.

The chain recombines TRBV19 with TRBJ2-7; D gene unclear. Trimming left V 3 bases short and J 12 bases short, with 27 bases between. There are 16 residues in the CDR3. From germline, CDR1 is LNHDA and CDR2 SQIVND (reference sequence). CDR3 sequence (DNA): TGTGCCAGTAGTATTAATGCCGAGGCCACAATCCCGAAATTGTACTTC. Translating gives CASSINAEATIPKLYF.

The chain is built from TRBV7-2 and TRBJ2-7; D might be TRBD2 (5 bases). Trimming pared 2 bases from V and 2 bases from J, leaving 10 bases between. Germline lookup yields CDR1 SGHTA and CDR2 FQGNSA. The CDR3 length is 14 residues. CDR3 nucleotide sequence: TGTGCCAGCAGCTTATACAGCGGCCCCTACGAGCAGTACTTC. Protein sequence: CASSLYSGPYEQYF.

This chain links TRBV2 with TRBJ2-3; 8 bases agree with TRBD2. Germline values: CDR1 SNHLY, CDR2 FYNNEI. The CDR3 is made up of 13 amino acids. Losses at the gene ends were 7 bases for V and 5 bases for J; bases not matched to a gene: 5. CDR3 sequence reads: CASNKRGLDTQYF. Here the CDR3 DNA reads TGTGCCAGCAACAAGCGGGGGTTAGATACGCAGTATTTT.

The chain has TRBV20-1 and TRBJ1-1; D gene unclear. CDR3 size: 13 residues. Germline values: CDR1 DFQATT, CDR2 SNEGSKA (reference sequence). V gave up 3 bases and J gave up 1 base, with 9 bases separating them. The CDR3 bases are TGCAGTGCTAGTAATCCTCGGAACACTGAAGCTTTCTTT. This encodes CSASNPRNTEAFF.

This clone was seen a handful of times. The J gene is TRBJ2-7, the V gene TRBV7-9; TRBD1 aligns across 11 bases. The V and J ends lost 4 bases and 3 bases, in that order; junction bases with no gene match: 5. The V gene's germline CDR1 is SEHNR and CDR2 FQNEAQ (reference sequence). The CDR3 has 15 residues. CDR3 sequence: CASSSSGTGGYEQYF. The CDR3 DNA sequence: TGTGCCAGCAGCTCCTCCGGGACAGGGGGCTACGAGCAGTACTTC. Drawing the rest from reference TRBV7-9 and TRBJ2-7, the complete variable domain is DTGVSQNPRHKITKRGQNVTFRCDPISEHNRLYWYRQTLGQGPEFLTYFQNEAQLEKSRLLSDRFSAERPKGSFSTLEIQRTEQGDSAMYLCASSSSGTGGYEQYFGPGTRLTVT.

The V gene is TRBV5-6, the J gene TRBJ1-1; TRBD1 might be the D (5 bases). CDR3 length equals 14 residues. V lost 2 bases and J lost 8, with 16 bases in between. CDR1 and CDR2 (germline): SGHDT, YYEEEE. CDR3 bases: TGTGCCAGCAGCTTTGGTTGGGGGGTCACGGAAGCTTTCTTT. Amino acid sequence: CASSFGWGVTEAFF.

V is TRBV27 and J is TRBJ2-7; 7 bases match TRBD1. The CDR3 runs 15 residues. Germline V gives CDR1 MNHEY, CDR2 SMNVEV (reference sequence). V was pared by 5 bases and J by 5 bases, with 12 bases of the junction left unmatched. The CDR3 region has the DNA TGTGCCAGCAGTCCGGACAGGTTCGGGCCTGACGAGCAGTACTTC. Translating it yields CASSPDRFGPDEQYF.

V and J are TRBV4-3 and TRBJ1-1, with 8 positions matching TRBD1. CDR1 and CDR2 (germline): LGHNA, YSLEER. V lost 1 base to trimming and J lost 1 base; unmatched junction nucleotides: 11. CDR3 size: 18 residues. For the CDR3, the DNA is TGCGCCAGCAGCCAAGCGGACAGGGAGAACTATAGGAACACTGAAGCTTTCTTT. Translation: CASSQADRENYRNTEAFF.

This clone was recorded once. The V call is TRBV30, the J call TRBJ2-2; 7 nucleotides agree with TRBD1. This CDR3 is 15 amino acids long. CDR1 GTSNPN and CDR2 SVGIG come from the germline V gene (reference sequence). V shed 1 base, J shed 6 bases, and the junction held 8 bases outside the gene matches. The CDR3 DNA sequence: TGTGCCTGGAGTGGATCCGACAGGGCGGCCGGGGAGCTGTTTTTT. Its translation is CAWSGSDRAAGELFF.

J is TRBJ2-7 and V is TRBV9; TRBD1 matches at 10 bases. The junction had 9 bases not matched to a gene; V was cut back by 4 bases and J by 2 bases. Germline V CDR1 and CDR2: SGDLS, YYNGEE. The CDR3 loop spans 16 amino acids. In nucleotides, the CDR3 is TGTGCCAGCAGCCCATTTTCCGGGACAGGGGCCTACGAGCAGTACTTC. Its translation: CASSPFSGTGAYEQYF. The variable domain in full, completed from reference TRBV9 and TRBJ2-7, reads DSGVTQTPKHLITATGQRVTLRCSPRSGDLSVYWYQQSLDQGLQFLIQYYNGEERAKGNILERFSAQQFPDLHSELNLSSLELGDSALYFCASSPFSGTGAYEQYFGPGTRLTVT.

Regarding this clone: This specimen includes other DNA sequences encoding the same CDR3. The V gene is TRBV6-5, the J gene TRBJ2-3; 7 nucleotides match TRBD1. Germline CDR1 MNHEY, CDR2 SVGAGI. This CDR3 has 14 amino acids. V lost 6 bases, J lost 4 bases, and 7 bases stayed unmatched. The CDR3 is CASRPDRVSDTQYF. As DNA, the CDR3 is TGTGCCAGCAGGCCCGACAGGGTTTCAGATACGCAGTATTTT.

The chain combines TRBV28 with TRBJ1-6; 8 positions agree with TRBD1. V dropped 5 bases and J dropped 13; count of bases not matched to a gene: 10. This CDR3 contains 14 residues. Per the germline V gene, CDR1 is MDHEN and CDR2 is SYDVKM. CDR3: CASSLAPTGAPLHF. In nucleotides, the CDR3 is TGTGCCAGCAGTCTCGCCCCGACAGGGGCCCCCCTCCACTTT.

The gene calls are TRBV5-1 and TRBJ2-1; TRBD2 matches at 14 bases. Per the germline V gene, CDR1 is SGHRS and CDR2 is YFSETQ. This CDR3 comprises 17 residues. Unmatched junction bases numbered 5, after V lost 4 bases and J lost 2 bases. The CDR3 region is CASSLRTSGGTYNEQFF. The CDR3 DNA reads TGCGCCAGCAGCCTGAGGACTAGCGGGGGGACCTACAATGAGCAGTTCTTC. The variable domain in full, completed from reference TRBV5-1 and TRBJ2-1, reads KAGVTQTPRYLIKTRGQQVTLSCSPISGHRSVSWYQQTPGQGLQFLFEYFSETQRNKGNFPGRFSGRQFSNSRSEMNVSTLELGDSALYLCASSLRTSGGTYNEQFFGPGTRLTVL.

This rearrangement joins TRBV19 to TRBJ2-7; 9 nucleotides match TRBD1. This CDR3 region has 13 residues. With V trimmed by 6 bases and J by 7 bases, 7 bases remained unmatched. Looked up from germline, CDR1 is LNHDA and CDR2 is SQIVND (reference sequence). The CDR3 region has the DNA TGTGCCAGTAGGGACAGGGGAAGTTGGGAGCAGTACTTC. Residues: CASRDRGSWEQYF.

This chain joins TRBV29-1 and TRBJ2-3, with D perhaps matching TRBD2 (6 bases). Germline V gene lookup returns CDR1 SQVTM and CDR2 ANQGSEA. The CDR3 has 16 residues. The germline V and J ends were trimmed by 1 base and 0 bases, with 14 bases remaining between them. The CDR3 nucleotides are TGCAGCGTTGAAGTCCTTGGAGGGTCTAGCACAGATACGCAGTATTTT. It yields the protein CSVEVLGGSSTDTQYF.

This clone appeared a single time. This CDR3 is CASSVGAANTGELFF. CDR3 DNA: TGTGCCAGCAGCGTAGGAGCGGCGAACACCGGGGAGCTGTTTTTT. The V call is TRBV9, the J call TRBJ2-2; perhaps TRBD2 as D (5 bases). CDR1 is SGDLS and CDR2 is YYNGEE in the germline V gene. The V and J ends lost 0 bases and 0 bases respectively, with 6 bases between them. This CDR3 is 15 amino acids long.

CDR3: CASSPPGNRGYYGYTF. Here the CDR3 DNA reads TGTGCCAGCTCACCACCGGGGAACAGGGGTTACTATGGCTACACCTTC. The rearrangement uses TRBV18 and TRBJ1-2; TRBD1 aligns across 7 bases. The CDR3 is made up of 16 amino acids. Germline trimming cut 0 bases from V and 3 bases from J; bases unmatched to any gene: 7. CDR1 KGHSH and CDR2 LQKENI come from the germline V gene. Filled out from reference TRBV18 and TRBJ1-2, the complete variable domain reads NAGVMQNPRHLVRRRGQEARLRCSPMKGHSHVYWYRQLPEEGLKFMVYLQKENIIDESGMPKERFSAEFPKEGPSILRIQQVVRGDSAAYFCASSPPGNRGYYGYTFGSGTRLTVV.

This clone was seen just once. The chain couples TRBV2 to TRBJ2-2; possibly TRBD1 for D (5 bases). CDR3 length: 14 residues. Germline-derived CDR1 and CDR2 are SNHLY and FYNNEI. V lost 11 bases and J lost 2, with 15 bases in between. CDR3 DNA sequence: TGTGCCCTCCCAAGGGGTCTTAACACCGGGGAGCTGTTTTTT. Amino acids: CALPRGLNTGELFF. Drawing the rest from reference TRBV2 and TRBJ2-2, the complete variable domain is EPEVTQTPSHQVTQMGQEVILRCVPISNHLYFYWYRQILGQKVEFLVSFYNNEISEKSEIFDDQFSVERPDGSNFTLKIRSTKLEDSAMYFCALPRGLNTGELFFGEGSRLTVL.